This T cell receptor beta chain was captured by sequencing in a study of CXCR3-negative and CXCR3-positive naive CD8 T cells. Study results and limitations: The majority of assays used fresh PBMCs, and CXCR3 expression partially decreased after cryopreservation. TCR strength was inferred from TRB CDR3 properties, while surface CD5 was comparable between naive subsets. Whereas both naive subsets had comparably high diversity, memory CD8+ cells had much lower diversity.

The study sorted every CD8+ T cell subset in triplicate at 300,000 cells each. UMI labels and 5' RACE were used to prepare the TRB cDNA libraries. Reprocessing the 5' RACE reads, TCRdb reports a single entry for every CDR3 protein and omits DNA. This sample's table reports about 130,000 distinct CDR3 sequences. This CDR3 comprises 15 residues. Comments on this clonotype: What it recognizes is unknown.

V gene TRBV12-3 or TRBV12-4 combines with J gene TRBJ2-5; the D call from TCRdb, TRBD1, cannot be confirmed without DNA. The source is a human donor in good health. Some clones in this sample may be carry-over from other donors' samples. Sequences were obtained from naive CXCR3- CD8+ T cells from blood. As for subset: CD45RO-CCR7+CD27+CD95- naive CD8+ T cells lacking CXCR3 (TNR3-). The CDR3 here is CASSFFVGRQETQYF.